This T cell receptor beta chain was identified in a study of cytomegalovirus exposure and HLA in healthy donors. Notes on the study in general: Some TCR beta chains (over 150 of them) were listed as cytomegalovirus-associated. Reportedly, cytomegalovirus status was diagnosed with high sensitivity and specificity.

The CDR3 contains 13 residues. CDR1 SNHLY and CDR2 FYNNEI come from the germline V gene. V lost 3 bases to trimming and J lost 7 bases; unmatched junction nucleotides: 4. This table comes from immunoSEQ multiplex PCR, and its TCRdb copy is limited to in-frame clones, with some not included. Of roughly 120,000 clones listed, approximately 88% were seen once; the top ten hold around 2%. Comments on this clone: The antigen is not known.

These donors were members of the approximately 110-subject validation cohort, a group separate from the approximately 700-subject first cohort. This receptor was identified in a man aged 18 to 29 in good health and CMV-seronegative. The sequencing input was PBMCs. The rearrangement uses TRBV2 and TRBJ1-1, with 8 bases identical to TRBD1. This CDR3 is CASSDWTGHEAFF. Written as DNA, the CDR3 is TGTGCCAGCAGTGATTGGACAGGGCATGAAGCTTTCTTT.